This T cell receptor beta chain originates from a study of T cell responses to AZD1222 COVID-19 vaccine (dated by TCRdb to the early 2020s). Broadly, across the study: TCR sequencing covered about 230 trial participants: 200 to 220 given two doses of AZD1222 and 26 given two doses of MenACWY control vaccine. Trial participants were enrolled into age subgroups of 18-55, 56-69 and 70-plus years, which contained about 150, 28 and 57 TCR-sequenced participants, respectively. What the authors observed across the whole study: Because no day 14 peak-response samples were available, the repertoires could be characterized only after the peak T cell response. Reportedly, almost half of the unique spike-specific TCRs recognized epitopes lying outside the regions that are mutated in the B.1.351 and B.1.1.7 variants. The vaccine-associated CD4 TCRs covered the entire spike protein, and the dominant responses fell in regions 160-218 and 743-854. Participants were mostly white British, with more females than males. The authors suggested clonal diversity may have been underestimated. Conclusions about previously exposed vaccinees are limited because only five to seven AZD1222 recipients were SARS-CoV-2 seropositive at baseline. In the small 56-69-year group, the increase in depth fell short of significance, most likely because of low power. A significant rise in spike-specific TCR breadth and depth was observed after two AZD1222 doses relative to day 0 and relative to MenACWY recipients.

This clone has only one observation. The antigen it recognizes is unknown. No base quality values were provided; no much bigger clone lies one nucleotide off. The CDR3 regions of human TCRbeta chains were analyzed by immunosequencing. The study's processing was this. TCRs in the repertoires were compared against a reference library of SARS-CoV-2-specific TCRs that had been generated with the MIRA antigen-specificity platform. Breadth was defined as the fraction of unique TCRs that were SARS-CoV-2-associated, and depth was defined as the fraction of total T cells that were SARS-CoV-2-associated. Using the MIRA data, every spike-specific TCR was mapped to the spike region that the TCR reacted to and assigned to either a CD4 or a CD8 class. Log10-transformed breadth and depth values were compared by one-way ANOVA with Sidak's multiple comparisons tests. As stored in TCRdb, this immuneACCESS dataset retains in-frame rearrangements with V and J assigned. A fraction of the clones does not appear; measured against another copy, unresolved V genes explain less than half of the discrepancy, and the remainder lacks a known reason. V and J calls and clone size come straight from that table; D and trimming were deduced from the DNA. The sample has 140,000 to 150,000 clones on record, about 90% of them singletons. The ten largest clones capture 7.5% to 8% of the sample.

CDR1 and CDR2 are drawn from the germline V gene: SQVTM, ANQGSEA. Its CDR3 holds 16 amino acids, cysteine through phenylalanine. Only CDR3 DNA is held: 48 bases, read in frame from base 1. V loses 6 bases, J loses 4 bases, and the germline ends lie 24 bases apart. What the time point label conveys for this sample: about 28 days (+/-7) after the second vaccine dose. The treatment or condition label, as the study defines it: meningococcal conjugate vaccine given as trial control. Vaccinee samples came from UK trials COV001 and COV002, including a single-blind randomized controlled phase 2/3 trial of AZD1222 (ChAdOx1 nCoV-19) in healthy adults. For TCRbeta chain sequencing, PBMC samples from trial participants were taken at day 0 and at day 28 after the second dose.

Sequences were derived from peripheral blood, sampled 28 days after the second dose of the MenACWY control vaccine. This chain is built from TRBV29-1 and TRBJ1-2; the D gene is possibly TRBD1, with 6 bases matching. The sequence was obtained from an adult who received the MenACWY meningococcal vaccine as a control. The bases are TGCAGCGTCCCCGACGGAGGGGGGGGAATGGGCTATGGCTACACCTTC. The translation is CSVPDGGGGMGYGYTF.